The present TCR beta chain was sequenced within a study of shared clonotypes between healthy human individuals. Study context: Each donor's CD8 memory used one plate, CD8 naive two, each CD4 subset three.

Profiling relied on immunoSEQ multiplex PCR, and the TCRdb table lists in-frame clones only, not all of them. The sample holds more than 400,000 clones, 96% seen once. The TCR was taken from a young woman in good health. The sample comprised naive CD4+ T cells sorted from blood. Subset indicated: CD45RA+ positively selected.

The CDR3 nucleotides are TGTGCCAGCAGTTACGGAGTATCAGATACGCAGTATTTT. Encoded protein: CASSYGVSDTQYF. The V call is TRBV6-5, the J call TRBJ2-3; no reliable D call. There are 13 residues in the CDR3. Trimming shortened V by 2 bases and J by 4 bases, and 7 bases separated the two germline ends. The germline CDR1 and CDR2 sequences are MNHEY and SVGAGI.